Shown below are 21 T cell receptor beta chains from a single sample sequenced in a study of cytomegalovirus exposure and HLA in healthy donors. The study ran its PCR with 60 Vbeta and 13 Jbeta primers. Data came from immunoSEQ multiplex PCR; TCRdb stores just in-frame clones and leaves some out. The sample contains some 84,000 clones, 60% to 85% of which appear only once. Material for sequencing was PBMCs. All receptors derive from a boy under 18 in good health and CMV-seronegative.

V gene TRBV5-1 combines with J gene TRBJ2-3; 14 positions match TRBD2. V shed 4 bases, J shed 2 bases, and the junction held 3 bases outside the gene matches. The CDR3 consists of 16 residues. Germline values: CDR1 SGHRS, CDR2 YFSETQ. The chain's CDR3 is CASSRGLAGATDTQYF. DNA of the CDR3: TGCGCCAGCAGCAGGGGACTAGCGGGGGCCACAGATACGCAGTATTTT. Combining the CDR3 with reference TRBV5-1 and TRBJ2-3 gives the whole variable domain KAGVTQTPRYLIKTRGQQVTLSCSPISGHRSVSWYQQTPGQGLQFLFEYFSETQRNKGNFPGRFSGRQFSNSRSEMNVSTLELGDSALYLCASSRGLAGATDTQYFGPGTRLTVL.

The genes are TRBV28 and TRBJ1-5, with unresolved D. Germline CDR1 is MDHEN and CDR2 is SYDVKM. Deletions cut 5 bases from V and 1 base from J, with 15 bases between. The CDR3 has 16 amino acids. The CDR3 region has the DNA TGTGCCAGCAGTCCGGAGGGCAGCCCGAGCAATCAGCCCCAGCATTTT. It is translated as CASSPEGSPSNQPQHF.

The V and J genes are TRBV30 and TRBJ2-1; TRBD2 might be the D (5 bases). V was pared by 3 bases and J by 2 bases, with 11 bases between. CDR1 GTSNPN and CDR2 SVGIG come from the germline V gene (reference sequence). The CDR3 extends over 14 amino acids. Here the CDR3 reads CAWRVGAAYNEQFF. CDR3 nucleotides: TGTGCCTGGAGGGTGGGAGCGGCCTACAATGAGCAGTTCTTC.

In its sample, this clone was seen a few times. V and J are TRBV4-1 and TRBJ1-4, with 11 nucleotides matching TRBD1. Germline V gene sequence: CDR1 MGHRA, CDR2 YSYEKL. The CDR3 totals 17 residues. V trimming: 5 bases; J trimming: 3 bases; junction bases outside the gene matches: 8. The chain's CDR3 is CASSYPGTGGSNEKLFF. The DNA for the CDR3 is TGCGCCAGCAGCTACCCCGGGACAGGGGGTTCTAATGAAAAACTGTTTTTT.

The chain joins TRBV25-1 to TRBJ1-3, with no clear D. This CDR3 region has 14 residues. The germline CDR1 and CDR2 sequences are MGHDK and SYGVNS. Trimming shortened V by 5 bases and J by 0 bases, and 8 bases separated the two germline ends. The CDR3 DNA follows: TGTGCCAGCAGTAAACGAGGCTCTGGAAACACCATATATTTT. It is translated as CASSKRGSGNTIYF.

This chain connects TRBV29-1 to TRBJ2-3; TRBD1 agrees at 9 bases. Germline values: CDR1 SQVTM, CDR2 ANQGSEA. After removal of 4 bases from V and 3 bases from J, the junction contained 5 bases not matched to a gene. The CDR3 totals 14 residues. The CDR3 region is CSVGAGTGTDTQYF. DNA of the CDR3: TGCAGCGTTGGCGCCGGGACAGGGACAGATACGCAGTATTTT.

As concerns this clone: The sample carries other DNA sequences with the same CDR3. This sequence joins TRBV27 and TRBJ2-7, with D maybe TRBD1 (5 bases). Germline loops: CDR1 MNHEY, CDR2 SMNVEV (reference sequence). The CDR3 spans 13 residues. Trimming cost V 6 bases and J 0 bases, with 9 bases left between them. The CDR3 loop is CASSPQGSYEQYF. CDR3 sequence (DNA): TGTGCCAGCAGCCCCCAGGGCTCCTACGAGCAGTACTTC.

CDR3 residues: CASSLDRVYEQYF. CDR3 DNA: TGTGCCAGCAGTTTAGACAGGGTCTACGAGCAGTACTTC. The V and J genes are TRBV27 and TRBJ2-7; 7 bases line up with TRBD1. Germline-derived CDR1 and CDR2 are MNHEY and SMNVEV (reference sequence). The CDR3 spans 13 residues. Germline trimming cut 2 bases from V and 3 bases from J; bases unmatched to any gene: 1.

This clone was detected a few times. J is TRBJ1-2 and V is TRBV4-3; D uncertain. The CDR3 covers 15 residues. The germline gives CDR1 LGHNA, CDR2 YSLEER. With 0 bases removed from V and 2 bases from J, the gap between germline ends came to 10 bases. CDR3 loop: CASSQEINSNYGYTF. In DNA, the CDR3 is TGCGCCAGCAGCCAAGAGATAAACTCCAACTATGGCTACACCTTC.

CDR3 residues: CASSYDPGYTEAFF. In nucleotides, the CDR3 is TGTGCCAGCAGTTACGATCCAGGGTATACTGAAGCTTTCTTT. This rearrangement joins TRBV6-5 to TRBJ1-1; TRBD1 is a possible D gene (5 bases). Deletions cut 2 bases from V and 5 bases from J, with 12 bases between. This CDR3 has 14 amino acids. Germline V gene data show CDR1 as MNHEY and CDR2 as SVGAGI.

This clone was seen more than once but under ten times. CDR3 protein: CASSYSGTGFNEQFF. Written as DNA, the CDR3 is TGTGCCAGCAGTTACTCGGGGACAGGGTTCAATGAGCAGTTCTTC. The chain recombines TRBV6-5 with TRBJ2-1; TRBD1 agrees at 9 bases. The CDR3 has 15 amino acids. Germline V gene data show CDR1 as MNHEY and CDR2 as SVGAGI. V gave up 0 bases and J gave up 6 bases; unmatched junction bases: 3.

V and J are TRBV12-5 and TRBJ1-2; TRBD1 aligns across 7 bases. Germline V CDR1 and CDR2: LGHNT, FRNRAP. V gave up 4 bases and J gave up 3 bases; unmatched junction bases: 8. CDR3 size: 15 residues. The CDR3 region is CASGSRQGPDYGYTF. DNA of the CDR3: TGTGCTAGTGGTTCGCGACAGGGACCCGACTATGGCTACACCTTC.

This chain connects TRBV15 to TRBJ2-5, with 8 bases lining up with TRBD2. Trimming cost V 1 base and J 5 bases; bases outside gene matches: 3. The CDR3 sequence is 14 residues long. Germline CDR1 reads LNHNV; CDR2 reads YYDKDF (reference sequence). The CDR3 DNA sequence: TGTGCCACCAGCAGAGCAACTAGCGGTGAGACCCAGTACTTC. It specifies CATSRATSGETQYF.

The gene calls are TRBV6-5 and TRBJ1-1, with 9 positions matching TRBD1. The CDR3 length is 15 residues. Germline values: CDR1 MNHEY, CDR2 SVGAGI. V dropped 5 bases and J dropped 0; count of bases not matched to a gene: 4. This CDR3 reads CASSPRDRVNTEAFF. CDR3 DNA sequence: TGTGCCAGCAGTCCGAGGGACAGGGTGAACACTGAAGCTTTCTTT.

This clone has just a few counts. CDR3 DNA sequence: TGTGCCAGCAGCTTAGGGCAGAACTACGAGCAGTACTTC. It is translated as CASSLGQNYEQYF. V and J are TRBV11-2 and TRBJ2-7; D is uncertain. Trimming pared 1 base from V and 3 bases from J, leaving 7 bases between. Germline CDR1 SGHAT, CDR2 FQNNGV. The CDR3 consists of 13 residues.

In its sample, this clone was seen a few times. V gene TRBV4-1 combines with J gene TRBJ1-3, with D hard to call. The CDR3 sequence is 16 residues long. Trimming took off 3 bases at V and 4 bases at J, with 16 bases between the two ends. Per germline, CDR1 MGHRA and CDR2 YSYEKL. CDR3 region: CASSHYGLDLGNTIYF. The CDR3 bases are TGCGCCAGCAGCCACTATGGGTTGGACTTGGGAAACACCATATATTTT.

The chain joins TRBV7-9 to TRBJ2-1; D gene unclear. Germline V CDR1 and CDR2: SEHNR, FQNEAQ (reference sequence). The CDR3 length is 12 residues. The V gene lost 5 bases and the J gene lost 7 bases, with 9 bases spanning the gap. CDR3 sequence reads: CASSQSGNEQFF. CDR3 coding DNA: TGTGCCAGCAGCCAATCAGGTAATGAGCAGTTCTTC.

The chain recombines TRBV4-3 with TRBJ2-7, with a tentative D call TRBD2 (6 bases). V was cut by 3 bases and J by 6 bases, with 15 bases left in between. Germline V gene data show CDR1 as LGHNA and CDR2 as YSLEER. This CDR3 spans 14 amino acids. CDR3 region: CASSQEGWDGEQYF. CDR3 DNA sequence: TGCGCCAGCAGCCAGGAGGGCTGGGACGGCGAGCAGTACTTC.

The chain combines TRBV6-5 with TRBJ2-7, with a tentative D call TRBD2 (6 bases). Trimming left V 0 bases short and J 4 bases short, with 10 bases between. Germline V gene lookup returns CDR1 MNHEY and CDR2 SVGAGI. The CDR3 consists of 14 residues. The CDR3 DNA reads TGTGCCAGCAGTTACTCATGGGGGGATTACGAGCAGTACTTC. Encoded protein: CASSYSWGDYEQYF.

The chain joins TRBV28 to TRBJ1-1; 9 bases are shared with TRBD1. Germline V gene data show CDR1 as MDHEN and CDR2 as SYDVKM. The CDR3 loop spans 17 amino acids. J gave up 0 bases and V 4 bases, and 9 bases lay outside the gene matches. CDR3 in DNA: TGTGCCAGCAGTTCAGGCAGGGACAGGGTAATGAACACTGAAGCTTTCTTT. It is translated as CASSSGRDRVMNTEAFF.

V usage is TRBV7-8 and J usage is TRBJ2-3; 10 nucleotides agree with TRBD1. CDR1 is SGHVS and CDR2 is FQNEAQ in the germline V gene. The length of the CDR3 is 16 residues. J was trimmed by 4 bases and V by 1 base; bases with no gene match: 5. The CDR3 region has the DNA TGTGCCAGCAGCTTAGTAGGACAGGGGGGGGCAGATACGCAGTATTTT. Protein: CASSLVGQGGADTQYF. The full variable domain, rest sourced from reference TRBV7-8 and TRBJ2-3, is GAGVSQSPRYKVAKRGQDVALRCDPISGHVSLFWYQQALGQGPEFLTYFQNEAQLDKSGLPSDRFFAERPEGSVSTLKIQRTQQEDSAVYLCASSLVGQGGADTQYFGPGTRLTVL.